These T cell receptor beta chains were read from a single sample in a study of Tregs in tolerant kidney transplant recipients. Sequenced by immunoSEQ multiplex PCR; TCRdb stores in-frame clones only, minus some. The table has 30,000 or so clones, about 79% seen once; the top ten hold around 2.3%. Antigen specificity for these receptors is unknown. Material: Tregs from blood cultured with allogeneic cells. Source of these receptors: a human donor in good health. CDR3s include the opening cysteine and the closing phenylalanine or tryptophan. The order of the fields is V gene, CDR3 protein.

v_call: TRBV19; cdr3_aa: CASGDRVSEKLFF
v_call: TRBV11-3; cdr3_aa: CASSLLVTGELFF
v_call: TRBV6-1; cdr3_aa: CASMGGSYGYTF
v_call: TRBV7-2; cdr3_aa: CASRERISSYEQYF
v_call: TRBV4-3; cdr3_aa: CASSQALASADTQYF
v_call: TRBV7-9; cdr3_aa: CASSPSGQAYEQYF
v_call: TRBV7-9; cdr3_aa: CASSLAGLAYNEQFF
v_call: TRBV7-6; cdr3_aa: CASSPAWGINTGELFF
v_call: TRBV5-6; cdr3_aa: CASSLWPHYEQYF
v_call: TRBV6-1; cdr3_aa: CASIITEIFNYGYTF
v_call: TRBV6-6; cdr3_aa: CASSWTGVTEAFF
v_call: TRBV6-1; cdr3_aa: CASRTPLAKNIQYF
v_call: TRBV10-3; cdr3_aa: CAIRGPWVDEQFF
v_call: TRBV5-4; cdr3_aa: CASSRDSRNTGELFF
v_call: TRBV7-2; cdr3_aa: CASSLERGWAGTGGSEQYF
v_call: TRBV11-3; cdr3_aa: CASSRGAMGAGPDTQYF
v_call: TRBV18; cdr3_aa: CASSPLPRTGASGNTIYF
v_call: TRBV5-1; cdr3_aa: CASSYSGFYEQYF
v_call: TRBV5-4; cdr3_aa: CASRHGTNTEAFF
v_call: TRBV9; cdr3_aa: CASSPTVNTEAFF
v_call: TRBV11-1; cdr3_aa: CASSLEGLAGLQETQYF
v_call: TRBV7-3; cdr3_aa: CASSSLIAGQGLYQPQHF
v_call: TRBV12-5; cdr3_aa: CASGWDVNTGELFF
v_call: TRBV5-1; cdr3_aa: CASSLETRRGSPLHF
v_call: TRBV19; cdr3_aa: CASSPGTGLYEQYF
v_call: TRBV11-2; cdr3_aa: CASSLSGGPQYEQYF
v_call: TRBV5-1; cdr3_aa: CASSPLPGGSSYNEQFF
v_call: TRBV30; cdr3_aa: CAWTRRSGYTF
v_call: TRBV5-1; cdr3_aa: CASSMGKGSGAGELFF
v_call: TRBV18; cdr3_aa: CASSPKIRDRDWYGYTF
v_call: TRBV7-2; cdr3_aa: CASSLAQTAPYGYTF
v_call: TRBV6-5; cdr3_aa: CASDEIGVQETQYF
v_call: TRBV11-2; cdr3_aa: CASSSAWGTQYF
v_call: TRBV18; cdr3_aa: CASSPSETQYF
v_call: TRBV28; cdr3_aa: CASSFQRGEQFF
v_call: TRBV30; cdr3_aa: CAWSSRSRTSGPQTQYF
v_call: TRBV15; cdr3_aa: CATSSKARAGLDTQYF
v_call: TRBV5-1; cdr3_aa: CASSLSQSSGANVLTF
v_call: TRBV6-6; cdr3_aa: CASSRGGTLDYGYTF
v_call: TRBV6-5; cdr3_aa: CASSDPGQGRSPLHF
v_call: TRBV21-1; cdr3_aa: CASSPRGSWQPQHF
v_call: TRBV6-1; cdr3_aa: CASSRTGPYQETQYF
v_call: TRBV28; cdr3_aa: CASSLLNRRGAAFF
v_call: TRBV6-6; cdr3_aa: CASSPGGGRQQFF
v_call: TRBV6-6; cdr3_aa: CASSYGTATGELFF
v_call: TRBV6-5; cdr3_aa: CASSYDRVTEAFF
v_call: TRBV5-6; cdr3_aa: CASSLERAGYSADTQYF
v_call: TRBV11-1; cdr3_aa: CASSMDRGLETQYF
v_call: TRBV10-3; cdr3_aa: CAISAVSGTYNEQFF
v_call: TRBV7-8; cdr3_aa: CASTLGGSSTEAFF